This TCR beta chain was retrieved from a study of identical twins. Findings and limits, study-wide: Modeled out-of-frame TCR alpha sharing in monozygotic twins fell below observed levels.

A few counts support this clonotype. Its antigen is undetermined. TCRdb re-called the 5' RACE reads through MiXCR, storing one row per CDR3 protein. The sample lists approximately 500,000 distinct CDR3 sequences, less than 25% occurring once. The sample was also reused in another study, on T cells expressing NK-cell markers.

Source material: CD4+ T cells sorted from blood. The receptor's source is a woman under 30 in good health.

CDR3 amino acids: CATSTLGEQFF. In DNA, the CDR3 is TGTGCCACCAGCACGCTGGGGGAGCAGTTCTTC. This rearrangement joins TRBV24-1 to TRBJ2-1; no reliable D call. Germline-derived CDR1 and CDR2 are KGHDR and SFDVKD. The CDR3 is made up of 11 amino acids. V was pared by 7 bases and J by 10 bases, with 10 bases between.